This note documents a single T cell receptor beta chain sequence. Its antigen remains unidentified. As an off-target read in a library built for alpha chains, this beta chain has a frequency of little significance. TCR cDNA molecules were tagged individually, and each one carried a unique molecular identifier. TCRdb independently ran MiXCR on the 5' RACE reads; one entry per CDR3 protein. The sample contains about 1,500 distinct CDR3 sequences, over 8% of which appear only once. The source of the sample is a study of spatial heterogeneity in lung cancer. Study summary: The average appearance count of each unique TCR and UMI combination in raw reads was more than nine.

The study's findings and limits: Nonsynonymous mutation counts, ubiquitous and regional, were tracked by the respective counts of ubiquitous and regional expanded TCRs. Tracking of tumor mutation counts was seen in expanded intratumoral alpha and beta TCR counts.

Sample time point: sample taken at primary tumor resection. Sequencing of whole RNA from tumor, nontumor lung or frozen PBMC involved no sorting. This TCR derives from a female donor with early-stage non-small cell lung cancer. This specimen consisted of lung tumor tissue, obtained at surgery.

CDR3 sequence: CTSSWGHRSNQPQHF. The CDR3 DNA sequence: TGTACCAGCAGTTGGGGTCATCGCAGCAATCAGCCCCAGCATTTT. The V and J genes are TRBV7-2 and TRBJ1-5; D gene ambiguous. Germline CDR1 is SGHTA and CDR2 is FQGNSA. Trimming removed 6 bases from V and 1 base from J, with 13 bases in between. CDR3 length equals 15 residues.